This entry features one TCR beta chain sequence. Its antigen is unknown. Amplification used 60 Vbeta primers and 13 Jbeta primers. The protocol was immunoSEQ multiplex PCR, while the TCRdb copy is restricted to in-frame clones and leaves out a portion. Found here are approximately 150,000 clones, around 82% of them singletons; the top ten hold 0.95% to 1.3%. The sample comes from a study of cytomegalovirus exposure and HLA in healthy donors. Overall study context: Counted in an early data release were approximately 85 million unique TCRs from HLA-typed donors.

The CDR3 length is 16 residues. Germline CDR1 reads SEHNR; CDR2 reads FQNEAQ (reference sequence). V shed 11 bases, J shed 2 bases, and the junction held 14 bases outside the gene matches. Study-wide results and caveats: TCR beta V- and J-gene trimming, according to a later analysis, was linked to a missense DCLRE1C variant. The CMV antigen specificity of a few CMV-associated chains was confirmed through in vitro analysis. Based on reports, TCR beta sequences accurately predicted HLA-A and HLA-B alleles for most subjects.

The chain carries TRBV7-9 and TRBJ2-3, with 9 bases that match TRBD2. The sequence was obtained from a man aged 30 to 39 in good health and CMV-seronegative. Sequencing used PBMCs. The CDR3 DNA is TGTGCCGACTCGGGACGTAGCGGGAGTCCCACAGATACGCAGTATTTT. Amino acid sequence: CADSGRSGSPTDTQYF.